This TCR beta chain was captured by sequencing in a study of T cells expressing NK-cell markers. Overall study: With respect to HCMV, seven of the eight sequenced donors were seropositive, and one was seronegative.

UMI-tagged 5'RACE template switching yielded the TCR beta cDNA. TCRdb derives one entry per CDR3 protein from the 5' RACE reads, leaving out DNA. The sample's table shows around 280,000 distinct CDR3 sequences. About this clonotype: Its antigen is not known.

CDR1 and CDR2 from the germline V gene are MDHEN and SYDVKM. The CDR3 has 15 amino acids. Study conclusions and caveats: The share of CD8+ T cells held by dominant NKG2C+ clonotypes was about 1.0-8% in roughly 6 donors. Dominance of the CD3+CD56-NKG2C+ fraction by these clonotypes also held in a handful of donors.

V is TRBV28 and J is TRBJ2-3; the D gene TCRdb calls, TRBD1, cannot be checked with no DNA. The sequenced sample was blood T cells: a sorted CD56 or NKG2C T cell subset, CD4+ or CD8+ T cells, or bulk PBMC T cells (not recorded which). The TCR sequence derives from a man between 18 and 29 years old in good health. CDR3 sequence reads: CASSLQTGHTDTQYF.